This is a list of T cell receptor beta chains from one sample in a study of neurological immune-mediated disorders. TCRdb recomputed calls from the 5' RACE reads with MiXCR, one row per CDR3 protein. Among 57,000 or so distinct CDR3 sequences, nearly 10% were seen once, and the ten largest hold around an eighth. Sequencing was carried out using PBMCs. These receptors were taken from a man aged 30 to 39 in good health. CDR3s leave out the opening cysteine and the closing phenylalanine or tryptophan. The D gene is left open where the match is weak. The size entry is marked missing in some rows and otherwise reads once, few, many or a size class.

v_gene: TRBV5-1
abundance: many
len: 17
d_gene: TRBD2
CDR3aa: ASSQQTSGGPTSTYEQY

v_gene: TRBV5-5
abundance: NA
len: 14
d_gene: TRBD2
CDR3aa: ASSPFGGGSTDTQY

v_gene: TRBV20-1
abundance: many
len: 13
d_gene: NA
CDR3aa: SANPVGQDVWAQY

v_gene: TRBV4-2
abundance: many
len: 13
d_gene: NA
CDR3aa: ASSPMGGLTDTQY

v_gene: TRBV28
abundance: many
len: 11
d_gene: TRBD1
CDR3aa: ASSLGVGQGRS

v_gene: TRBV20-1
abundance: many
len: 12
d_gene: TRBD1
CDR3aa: SAREDRAAQPQH

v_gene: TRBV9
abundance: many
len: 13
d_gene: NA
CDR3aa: ASSVDLLENYGYT

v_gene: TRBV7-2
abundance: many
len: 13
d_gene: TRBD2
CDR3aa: ASSLAGEVGYEQY

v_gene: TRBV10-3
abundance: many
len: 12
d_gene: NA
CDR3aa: AISESIVDTEAF

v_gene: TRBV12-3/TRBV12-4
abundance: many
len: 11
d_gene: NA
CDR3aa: ASSSAEVSEQY

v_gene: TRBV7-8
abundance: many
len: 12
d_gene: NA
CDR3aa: ASSFGVRRDEQF

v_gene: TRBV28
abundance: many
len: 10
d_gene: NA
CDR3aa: ASSQIGDGYT

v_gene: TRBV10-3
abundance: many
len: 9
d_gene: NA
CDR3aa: AIRRVHTQY

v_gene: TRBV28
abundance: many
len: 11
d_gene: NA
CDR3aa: ASSPGYNQPQH

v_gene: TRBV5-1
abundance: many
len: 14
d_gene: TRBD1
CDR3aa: ASSLGAGTGLYEQY

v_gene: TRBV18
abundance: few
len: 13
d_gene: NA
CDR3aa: ASSPRRSSGNTIY

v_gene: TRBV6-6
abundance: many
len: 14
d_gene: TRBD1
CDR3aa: ASSYGTGGSQETQY

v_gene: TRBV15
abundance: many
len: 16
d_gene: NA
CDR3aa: ATSRRDSQWGTKNIQY

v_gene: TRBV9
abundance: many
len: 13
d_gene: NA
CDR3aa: ASSVDGQTNTEAF

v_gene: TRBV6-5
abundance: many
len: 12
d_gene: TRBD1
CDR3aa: ASTIQGGGSPLH

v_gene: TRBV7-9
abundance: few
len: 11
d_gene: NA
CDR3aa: ASSVMGGEKAF

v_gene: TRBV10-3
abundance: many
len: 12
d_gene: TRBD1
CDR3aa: AISDAGGYYEQY

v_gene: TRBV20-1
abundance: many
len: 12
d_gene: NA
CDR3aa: SADLIQGGNEQF

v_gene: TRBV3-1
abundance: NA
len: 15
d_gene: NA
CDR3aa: ASSQDPTAPDYNEQF

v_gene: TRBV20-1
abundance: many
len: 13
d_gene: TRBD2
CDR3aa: SARTSGRAIYEQY

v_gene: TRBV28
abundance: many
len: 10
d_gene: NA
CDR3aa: ASSFWGYEQY

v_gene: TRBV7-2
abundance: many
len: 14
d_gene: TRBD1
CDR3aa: ASSLEGAYSNQPQH

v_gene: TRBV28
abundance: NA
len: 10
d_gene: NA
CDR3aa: ASSPLGYGYT

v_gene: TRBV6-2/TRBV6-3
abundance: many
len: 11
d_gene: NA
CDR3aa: ASRVPGDTEAF

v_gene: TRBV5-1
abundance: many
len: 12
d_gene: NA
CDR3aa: ASSLGSGADTQY

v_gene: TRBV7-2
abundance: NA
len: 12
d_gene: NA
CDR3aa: ASSLAGVSYEQY

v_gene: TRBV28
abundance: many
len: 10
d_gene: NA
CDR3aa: ATQPNGEKLF

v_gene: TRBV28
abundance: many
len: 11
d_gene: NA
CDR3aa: ASSLEDFDEQY

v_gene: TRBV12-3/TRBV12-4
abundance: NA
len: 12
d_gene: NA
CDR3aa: ASTPQGRANIQY

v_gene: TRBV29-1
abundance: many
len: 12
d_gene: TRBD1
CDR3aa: SSTGTGGTDTQY

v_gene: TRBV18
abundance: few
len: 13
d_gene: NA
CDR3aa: ASSPQKGTNEKLF

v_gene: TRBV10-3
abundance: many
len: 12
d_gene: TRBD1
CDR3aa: AISEGGQSREQY

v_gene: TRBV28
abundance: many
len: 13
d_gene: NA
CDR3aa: ATSREGVSNQPQH

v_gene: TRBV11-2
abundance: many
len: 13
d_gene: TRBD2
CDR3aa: ASSLMGGGYNEQF

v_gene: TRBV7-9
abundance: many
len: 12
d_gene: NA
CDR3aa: ASSRQDHSYEQY

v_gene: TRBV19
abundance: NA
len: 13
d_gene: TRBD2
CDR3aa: ASIDQAGGTDTQY

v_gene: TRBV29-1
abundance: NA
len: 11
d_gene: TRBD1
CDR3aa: SVEPGQGQRYT

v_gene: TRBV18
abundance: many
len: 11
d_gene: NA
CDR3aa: ASSPEGVDGYT

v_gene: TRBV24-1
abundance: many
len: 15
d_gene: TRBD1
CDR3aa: ATSDRDPGQPQETQY

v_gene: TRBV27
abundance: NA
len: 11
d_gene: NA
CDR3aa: ASSLSWWETQY